The source of this T cell receptor (beta chain) is a study of response to subunit inactivated influenza vaccine (dated 2018 in TCRdb). About the full investigation: To follow how T cells responded to a trivalent subunit inactivated influenza vaccine, the researchers relied on deep quantitative profiling of the T cell receptor repertoire. Summary of the overall study and its limitations: The authors proposed that each seasonal influenza vaccination may bring in only a limited number of new T cells.

The library was obtained by RT-PCR. Sequencing relied on an Illumina HiSeq 2500. TCRdb applied fastp at Q25 and MiXCR to the public reads, then kept only in-frame beta chains. Rows are combined by CDR3 protein, so each entry shows the most common genes and DNA. Across this sample there are some 540,000 distinct CDR3 sequences, with approximately 24% seen only once. 2.5% to 3% of the sample comes from the top ten. The CDR3 goes from the cysteine to the phenylalanine over 16 residues. Only the CDR3 portion is preserved as DNA: 48 bases, with reading frame beginning at the first base. According to the germline V gene, CDR1 reads SGHRS and CDR2 reads YFSETQ. V is pruned by 0 bases and J by 8 bases, leaving 9 bases of the junction without a gene match. The table lists this clonotype with many counts. Its antigen target is currently unknown. Nothing much larger sits one base from this clone, and base qualities are not available.

The sample was also reused in another study, on T cells expressing NK-cell markers. In that second paper, the authors write: TCR beta cDNA libraries were prepared using 5'RACE template switching, which introduced a universal primer site and unique molecular identifiers. In sorted CD3+CD56+NKG2C+, CD3+CD56+NKG2C- and CD3+CD56-NKG2C+ T-cell subsets from several donors, TCR beta-chain repertoires were profiled. Among the eight sequenced donors, only one was HCMV-seronegative, while the other seven were HCMV-seropositive. To restrict sorting to alphabetaTCR-expressing T cells, an anti-gammadeltaTCR antibody was added in several experiments. In several donors, the dominant CD3+CD56+NKG2C+ clonotypes were found to rank among the top 10 CD8+ clonotypes and to make up 1.0-7.0% of CD8+ T cells. Those dominant clonotypes were again the most abundant among CD3+CD56-NKG2C+ cells in four donors, at about 25-60.1%. Whether the expanded NKG2C-expressing T cell clones were specific for HCMV antigens was left unclear. All eight donors whose samples were sequenced were randomly selected healthy volunteers, three of them men and five women. A commercial ELISA kit detecting HCMV-specific IgG in serum was used to determine HCMV serostatus. Ficoll density gradient centrifugation was used to isolate peripheral blood mononuclear cells from blood. Magnetic immunoseparation with Miltenyi isolation kits was used to isolate CD4+ and CD8+ T cells from PBMC. Priming for cDNA synthesis came from the TCR beta constant segment, and two successive PCR amplification steps followed. Libraries were sequenced as 2 x 150 bp reads on Illumina HiSeq 2000/2500, MiSeq or NextSeq. MIGEC handled demultiplexing of the reads and grouping by UMI, while MiTCR was used to assemble and quantify clonotypes. To remove erroneous sequences, TCR cDNA sequences were retained only when supported by two or more reads. The tcR package was used for downstream repertoire analysis, with clonotypes matched between fractions based on CDR3 nucleotide sequence plus V segment. VDJmatch was used to annotate antigen specificity against VDJdb, with one amino acid substitution allowed in CDR3.

This specimen was CD4+ T cells sorted from PBMCs, taken approximately 12 days after vaccination. The receptor was isolated from a man in his fifties who received an inactivated influenza vaccine. Donor details come from another sample of the same person, matched by shared clones. The rearrangement joined TRBV5-1 to TRBJ2-1; TRBD2 aligns with 9 central bases. The base sequence is TGCGCCAGCAGCTTGGCCTTGTTAGCGGGAGTCTATGAGCAGTTCTTC. It encodes CASSLALLAGVYEQFF.